The next 18 T cell receptor beta chains were all read from a single sample in a study of CXCR3-negative and CXCR3-positive naive CD8 T cells. In preparing the TRB cDNA libraries, 5' RACE with UMI labels was used. TCRdb reanalyzed the 5' RACE reads, giving one entry per CDR3 protein sequence and no DNA. The repertoire shows 3,000 to 4,000 distinct CDR3 sequences; the top ten hold 2% to 2.5%. Sequenced: naive CXCR3- CD8+ T cells from blood. The subset was: CD45RO-CCR7+CD27+CD95- naive CD8+ T cells lacking CXCR3 (TNR3-). The receptors here all came from a human donor in good health. Some clones in this sample may be carry-over from other donors' samples.

V usage is TRBV7-9 and J usage is TRBJ2-3; no DNA is available, so the TRBD1 call from TCRdb remains unchecked. Germline CDR1 is SEHNR and CDR2 is FQNEAQ (reference sequence). The CDR3 sequence is 14 residues long. CDR3 residues: CASSPGQGRDTQYF.

This clonotype shows up as medium-sized by frequency. The chain combines TRBV6-2 or TRBV6-3 with TRBJ2-3; TCRdb's assignment of TRBD1 cannot be checked, as there is no DNA. This CDR3 has 18 amino acids. Germline V gene lookup returns CDR1 MNHEY and CDR2 SVGEGT. The CDR3 is CATDSQGGRIASTDTQYF.

According to its frequency, this clonotype is medium-sized. The chain combines TRBV29-1 with TRBJ2-1; TCRdb reports TRBD1, a call that lacks DNA to check it against. The CDR3 sequence is 15 residues long. Germline-derived CDR1 and CDR2 are SQVTM and ANQGSEA. This CDR3 reads CSGYAPGQGFHEQFF.

This clonotype shows up as medium-sized by frequency. The chain couples TRBV19 to TRBJ2-3; TCRdb proposes TRBD2, but this gene call is untestable without DNA. Germline values: CDR1 LNHDA, CDR2 SQIVND (reference sequence). The CDR3 is 16 residues long. Here the CDR3 reads CASSIMAGGRGDTQYF.

This chain connects TRBV29-1 to TRBJ2-1; TCRdb returns TRBD2, unconfirmable since there is no DNA. The CDR3 is made up of 11 amino acids. Per germline, CDR1 SQVTM and CDR2 ANQGSEA. CDR3: CSVELTSKQFF.

This clonotype is labeled medium-sized based on frequency. The chain combines TRBV5-1 with TRBJ2-1; the D call of TRBD2 rests on TCRdb alone, since no DNA is present to check it. This CDR3 is 16 amino acids long. The germline gives CDR1 SGHRS, CDR2 YFSETQ. The CDR3 loop reads CASSLGLAGVYNEQFF.

This clonotype is medium-sized (0.01 to 0.1%) by frequency. CDR3 sequence: CASESGTKNTEAFF. The genes are TRBV19 and TRBJ1-1; TCRdb outputs TRBD1, but without DNA this stays unchecked. CDR3 size: 14 residues. Germline values: CDR1 LNHDA, CDR2 SQIVND (reference sequence).

This clonotype shows up as medium-sized by frequency. The chain joins TRBV29-1 to TRBJ1-2. The CDR3 has 12 amino acids. CDR1 is SQVTM and CDR2 is ANQGSEA in the germline V gene. The CDR3 loop is CSVEGLDYGYTF.

This chain connects TRBV10-3 to TRBJ2-2; TCRdb's D gene call, TRBD1, goes unchecked for lack of DNA. The CDR3 is 16 amino acids. Germline CDR1 reads ENHRY; CDR2 reads SYGVKD. Here the CDR3 reads CAIPGGGKTGAGELFF.

The chain carries TRBV20-1 and TRBJ2-3; absent DNA, TCRdb's TRBD2 call cannot be checked. Germline values: CDR1 DFQATT, CDR2 SNEGSKA (reference sequence). CDR3 size: 17 residues. The chain's CDR3 is CSARVKGLAGPTDTQYF.

This clonotype is labeled medium-sized based on frequency. The chain has TRBV25-1 and TRBJ1-1; TCRdb's D gene call, TRBD1, goes unchecked for lack of DNA. The CDR3 extends over 14 amino acids. Germline values: CDR1 MGHDK, CDR2 SYGVNS. The CDR3 sequence is CASSELTGLPEAFF.

By frequency, this clonotype is medium-sized. This chain connects TRBV3-1 to TRBJ2-1. The CDR3 consists of 16 residues. Germline V gene data show CDR1 as LGHDT and CDR2 as YNNKEL (reference sequence). The CDR3 here is CASSPQTAVERNEQFF.

This clonotype is deemed medium-sized by its frequency. The chain joins TRBV29-1 to TRBJ2-7. The length of the CDR3 is 13 residues. Germline CDR1 reads SQVTM; CDR2 reads ANQGSEA. The CDR3 loop reads CSVGRESSYEQYF.

This rearrangement joins TRBV20-1 to TRBJ2-4. Germline loops: CDR1 DFQATT, CDR2 SNEGSKA (reference sequence). The CDR3 extends over 16 amino acids. The chain's CDR3 is CSARGRVTLAKNIQYF.

According to its frequency, this clonotype is medium-sized. This chain's CDR3 is CSISIMNTEAFF. V usage is TRBV29-1 and J usage is TRBJ1-1. This CDR3 is built from 12 residues. The V gene's germline CDR1 is SQVTM and CDR2 ANQGSEA.

Frequency places this clonotype as medium-sized. The V gene is TRBV29-1, the J gene TRBJ2-1. This CDR3 region has 11 residues. Germline CDR1 SQVTM, CDR2 ANQGSEA. The CDR3 here is CSSSGRPEQFF.

This clonotype is called medium-sized based on its frequency. This chain's CDR3 is CSVENSGETQYF. The V gene is TRBV29-1, the J gene TRBJ2-5; TCRdb calls TRBD2, which cannot be checked without DNA. CDR3 length: 12 amino acids. Germline V gives CDR1 SQVTM, CDR2 ANQGSEA.

The chain joins TRBV23-1 to TRBJ2-2; TCRdb's D call of TRBD1 is untestable without DNA. TRBV23-1 is flagged as an ORF with uncertain function. The CDR3 has 12 residues. CDR3 in amino acids: CARSGASGELFF.